The 17 T cell receptor beta chains below come from one sample, sequenced in a study of T-cell memory formation after mild COVID-19. TCRdb independently ran MiXCR on the 5' RACE reads; one entry per CDR3 protein. This sample has approximately 390,000 distinct CDR3 sequences, with 16% found just once. The sequenced sample was PBMCs or a T cell subset sorted from them (not recorded which). The receptors stem from a man in his late teens or twenties who had mild COVID-19 (a few samples of this study predate the infection). Cell type and time point are not known.

The chain carries TRBV5-6 and TRBJ1-2; 10 positions match TRBD1. This CDR3 spans 15 amino acids. The trim removed 4 bases at V and 3 bases at J, leaving 6 bases unmatched. The germline CDR1 and CDR2 sequences are SGHDT and YYEEEE. CDR3 DNA: TGTGCCAGCAGCACGGGACAGGGGACCTACTATGGCTACACCTTC. Translated, it gives CASSTGQGTYYGYTF.

V gene TRBV6-2 or TRBV6-3 combines with J gene TRBJ2-7; tentative D call: TRBD2 (6 bases). CDR1 and CDR2 from the germline V gene are MNHEY and SVGEGT. The V gene lost 5 bases and the J gene lost 5 bases, with 19 bases spanning the gap. The CDR3 is 15 residues long. CDR3 residues: CASSELGGKDHEQYV. The CDR3 nucleotides are TGTGCCAGCAGTGAATTAGGAGGGAAGGACCACGAGCAGTACGTC.

This chain uses TRBV6-6 with TRBJ2-7, with D maybe TRBD1 (6 bases). Germline V gene data show CDR1 as MNHNY and CDR2 as SVGAGI (reference sequence). The CDR3 contains 13 residues. Trimming stripped 2 bases from V and 4 bases from J, with 9 bases between. CDR3 region: CASSYQGNYEQYV. In nucleotides, the CDR3 is TGTGCCAGCAGTTACCAGGGGAATTACGAGCAGTACGTC.

Turning to this clonotype: Since no conserved phenylalanine or tryptophan closes the CDR3, a read error is the likely cause. The V and J genes are TRBV6-4 and TRBJ2-1, with D tentatively TRBD1 (6 bases). CDR1 and CDR2 from the germline V gene are MRHNA and SNTAGT. The CDR3 totals 11 residues. V was clipped by 6 bases and J by 9 bases, with 9 bases between them. The CDR3 DNA follows: TGTGCCAGCAGACAGGGTCCTGAGCAGTTCTTA. It translates to CASRQGPEQFL.

The rearrangement links TRBV29-1 to TRBJ1-5; D unresolved. V was shortened by 4 bases and J by 4 bases, with 14 bases between the two germline ends. This CDR3 has 14 residues. Germline lookup yields CDR1 SQVTM and CDR2 ANQGSEA. CDR3 sequence reads: CSVVSGSDNQPQHF. The CDR3 DNA reads as TGCAGCGTTGTTTCGGGGAGTGATAATCAGCCCCAGCATTTT.

This clonotype was seen repeatedly, ten times or more. The chain combines TRBV18 with TRBJ2-3; D call uncertain. Trimming took 3 bases from V and 4 from J, leaving 5 bases between them. Germline V gene lookup returns CDR1 KGHSH and CDR2 LQKENI. The CDR3 is 12 amino acids. The CDR3 here is CASSPQSDTQYF. The CDR3 DNA follows: TGTGCCAGCTCACCCCAGTCAGATACGCAGTATTTT.

This chain connects TRBV15 to TRBJ2-7; D gene ambiguous. There are 14 residues in the CDR3. V lost 4 bases to trimming and J lost 2 bases, with 12 bases between them. Germline V gives CDR1 LNHNV, CDR2 YYDKDF (reference sequence). The CDR3 DNA sequence: TGTGCCACCAGCACGAGGACGGACCCCTACGAGCAGTACTTC. Amino acids: CATSTRTDPYEQYF. The entire variable domain, with the rest obtained from reference TRBV15 and TRBJ2-7, is as follows: DAMVIQNPRYQVTQFGKPVTLSCSQTLNHNVMYWYQQKSSQAPKLLFHYYDKDFNNEADTPDNFQSRRPNTSFCFLDIRSPGLGDTAMYLCATSTRTDPYEQYFGPGTRLTVT.

This chain joins TRBV5-1 and TRBJ1-1; D is perhaps TRBD1 (6 bases). Trimming removed 4 bases at V and 7 bases at J, with 14 bases between. The CDR3 length is 13 residues. Germline V gives CDR1 SGHRS, CDR2 YFSETQ. The CDR3 DNA reads TGCGCCAGCAGCCACCCGACAGGTGGTGAAGCTTTCTTT. It specifies CASSHPTGGEAFF. Filled out from reference TRBV5-1 and TRBJ1-1, the complete variable domain reads KAGVTQTPRYLIKTRGQQVTLSCSPISGHRSVSWYQQTPGQGLQFLFEYFSETQRNKGNFPGRFSGRQFSNSRSEMNVSTLELGDSALYLCASSHPTGGEAFFGQGTRLTVV.

In DNA, the CDR3 is TGTGCCAGCAGCCGCTCTATATGGGGTAACTACAATGAGCAGTTCTTC. Its translation: CASSRSIWGNYNEQFF. The chain joins TRBV6-1 to TRBJ2-1; no clear D. Germline CDR1 reads MNHNS; CDR2 reads SASEGT. This CDR3 region has 16 residues. Between the trimmed V and J ends, which lost 6 bases and 3 bases, there was a span of 18 bases.

This clonotype came up a few times. The chain employs TRBV21-1 and TRBJ1-6. TRBV21-1 is designated a pseudogene. The CDR3 extends over 17 amino acids. CDR3 in DNA: TGTGCCAGCAGCAAAGCGCTTCAGTCTTGGTCTAATTCACCCCTCCACTTT. This gives the protein CASSKALQSWSNSPLHF.

The CDR3 protein is CASSSSRGGYSPLHF. The DNA for the CDR3 is TGTGCCAGCAGCTCCTCCAGGGGTGGATATTCACCCCTCCACTTT. The chain combines TRBV7-2 with TRBJ1-6, with D maybe TRBD1 (6 bases). The CDR3 is 15 residues long. Trimming left V 4 bases short and J 8 bases short, with 15 bases between. CDR1 is SGHTA, CDR2 FQGNSA, per germline. Variable domain in full (rest from reference TRBV7-2 and TRBJ1-6): GAGVSQSPSNKVTEKGKDVELRCDPISGHTALYWYRQSLGQGLEFLIYFQGNSAPDKSGLPSDRFSAERTGGSVSTLTIQRTQQEDSAVYLCASSSSRGGYSPLHFGNGTRLTVT.

There are a few counts of this clonotype. CDR3 loop: CASSQTLAKNIQYF. In DNA form, the CDR3 reads TGTGCCAGCAGTCAGACACTAGCCAAAAACATTCAGTACTTC. This chain connects TRBV6-2 or TRBV6-3 to TRBJ2-4; D is unclear. Germline lookup yields CDR1 MNHEY and CDR2 SVGEGT. V lost 5 bases to trimming and J lost 0 bases, with 8 bases between them. The CDR3 loop spans 14 amino acids.

This chain uses TRBV3-1 with TRBJ2-2; no firm D call. The CDR3 has 14 residues. V dropped 0 bases and J dropped 1 base, with 3 bases sitting between them. Germline-derived CDR1 and CDR2 are LGHDT and YNNKEL (reference sequence). CDR3 region: CASSQDWNTGELFF. CDR3 DNA: TGTGCCAGCAGCCAAGATTGGAACACCGGGGAGCTGTTTTTT.

V is TRBV20-1 and J is TRBJ1-2, with D unresolved. This CDR3 is built from 12 residues. V lost 7 bases and J 4 bases, leaving 13 bases between the germline ends. In germline, CDR1 is DFQATT, CDR2 SNEGSKA (reference sequence). The CDR3 DNA follows: TGCAGTGGTCAGGATAAGAGCTATGGCTACACCTTC. Protein product: CSGQDKSYGYTF.

This CDR3 is CSARSGTSGTYNEQFF. The CDR3 bases are TGCAGTGCTAGATCCGGGACTAGCGGAACCTACAATGAGCAGTTCTTC. The chain carries TRBV20-1 and TRBJ2-1, with 11 nucleotides matching TRBD2. The CDR3 covers 16 residues. The germline CDR1 and CDR2 sequences are DFQATT and SNEGSKA (reference sequence). V shed 2 bases, J shed 2 bases, and the junction held 5 bases outside the gene matches.

This clonotype was detected many times. The V call is TRBV5-1, the J call TRBJ2-5, with TRBD2 matching 8 bases. Trimming removed 2 bases from V and 3 bases from J; junction bases left unmatched: 6. Germline V lookup: CDR1 SGHRS, CDR2 YFSETQ. This CDR3 contains 15 residues. The CDR3 DNA follows: TGCGCCAGCAGCTTATTTTTTAGCGGGGAAGAGACCCAGTACTTC. Its translation: CASSLFFSGEETQYF.

The V call is TRBV6-4, the J call TRBJ1-2; D unresolved. There are 13 residues in the CDR3. Germline values: CDR1 MRHNA, CDR2 SNTAGT. V dropped 6 bases and J dropped 0 bases, with 8 bases sitting between them. The CDR3 here is CASSHGANYGYTF. CDR3 bases: TGTGCCAGCAGCCACGGAGCTAACTATGGCTACACCTTC.